This T cell receptor (beta chain) is from a study of T-cell reconstitution after alpha-beta-depleted transplantation in children. This clonotype occurred many times. Unique molecular identifiers were used in preparing the TCRbeta library. TCRdb re-called the PCR reads with MiXCR, one entry per CDR3 protein. The sample lists 500,000 to 600,000 distinct CDR3 sequences, around 18% occurring once. The material sequenced was PBMCs from the stem cell graft donor, taken from the stem cell graft. This clonotype was obtained from a human donor who donated a stem cell graft to a child with acute lymphoblastic leukemia.

CDR3 DNA: TGTGCCAGCAGCGTAGGACAGGGGGCCTACGAGCAGTACTTC. This gives the protein CASSVGQGAYEQYF. The chain employs TRBV9 and TRBJ2-7, with 9 bases identical to TRBD1. Germline trimming cut 0 bases from V and 2 bases from J; bases unmatched to any gene: 0. The length of the CDR3 is 14 residues. The germline gives CDR1 SGDLS, CDR2 YYNGEE. The full variable domain, completed using reference TRBV9 and TRBJ2-7, is DSGVTQTPKHLITATGQRVTLRCSPRSGDLSVYWYQQSLDQGLQFLIQYYNGEERAKGNILERFSAQQFPDLHSELNLSSLELGDSALYFCASSVGQGAYEQYFGPGTRLTVT.